This TCR beta chain appears in the sequencing data of a study of beta chain features in type 1 diabetes. Study-level points and caveats: Type 1 diabetes patients had fewer VDJ junction insertions and more deletions. Possible PCR preference for shorter templates applied equally to patients and controls. The study found moderately but significantly shorter TCRB CDR3s in all four CD4+ subsets of Type 1 diabetes patients. The similarity of naive, central memory and Treg TCRB repertoires appeared greater among patients than among healthy donors.

The CDR3 spans 14 residues. Germline CDR1 reads MGHDK; CDR2 reads SYGVNS. V was cut by 5 bases and J by 4 bases, with 14 bases left in between. This clone was seen a handful of times. Its antigen is as yet unknown. Expressed TCRB transcripts were sequenced because the entire RNA isolate underwent reverse transcription. Clones were read by immunoSEQ multiplex PCR, and TCRdb kept only the in-frame ones, dropping some. The sample comprises around 320,000 clones, 14% of which are singletons, and 6.7% rests with the top ten. The sequence was collected from a man under 40 in good health. The V gene is TRBV25-1, the J gene TRBJ1-2; D ambiguous. Sequenced sample: central memory CD4+ T cells from blood. The CDR3 DNA reads TGTGCCAGCAGTCCCCGGACGAGCGGCTATGGCTACACCTTC. Encoded protein: CASSPRTSGYGYTF.